What follows is one TCR beta chain and its context. Its recognized antigen is unknown. No base-level quality is on record; no much larger clone is a single base apart. The cohort consisted of hundreds of healthy bone marrow donors. All cohort members were sampled while nominally healthy, although unrecorded immune exposures were likely present. The donor tested CMV seronegative, placing the donor among the 350 or so seronegative members of the cohort. Every donor gave a peripheral blood sample, and the peripheral blood mononuclear cells from that sample were used for TCR beta sequencing. The Qiagen DNeasy Blood Extraction Kit was used to extract genomic DNA from the blood cell samples. This entry belongs to a study of cytomegalovirus exposure and HLA in healthy donors (TCRdb year 2017). Some background on the complete study: According to an earlier analysis of 587 of the donors, about 179 million T cells yielded 120 million or so unique TCR beta sequences and 276 Gb of sequence data. An early release that covered about 600 HLA-typed donors contained approximately 300 gigabases of sequencing data and roughly 84 million unique TCR sequences. Of the 300 to 500 genotyped donors, approximately 80% were placed in the genetic ancestry cluster associated with self-reported Caucasian donors. The study aimed to test whether cataloging public T cell receptors could reveal signatures of past pathogen exposure. The T cell repertoires of 666 subjects were profiled by immunosequencing and related to cytomegalovirus serostatus. A separate validation cohort of 100 to 150 different subjects was used in addition to the approximately 610-subject first cohort. High-throughput TCR immunosequencing, statistical association of individual TCRs with disease status, and machine learning were combined to predict cytomegalovirus infection status. A later analysis re-examined previously published TCR beta repertoires from 500 to 700 donors and added high-resolution HLA genotyping to investigate patterns of TCR occurrence. Rather than drawing on any new phenotypic data, the later analysis identified candidate immune exposures from TCR beta sequences and the way those sequences occurred across donors. An earlier analysis of approximately 640 of the donors applied high-throughput TCR beta sequencing to assess whether each TCR beta V gene segment acted as functional or pseudogenic. Donor age, sex, ethnicity and CMV serostatus were collected together with the repertoire data. A later genetic analysis used genome-wide SNP genotypes for about 65% of the roughly 700 donors, treating that subset as a discovery cohort. Every repertoire in the discovery cohort had been generated on one and the same sequencing platform. Both class I and class II loci were covered by HLA typing, at four-digit resolution. Typing coverage varied by locus: about 629-640 donors for A, B, C, DRB1 and DQB1; roughly 500 for DQA1; some 610 for DPA1; approximately 450 for DPB1. Several DR-DQ haplotypes were handled as single units for association and clustering because linkage in the cohort was strong. On average, roughly 250,000 unique TCR beta nucleotide sequences were sequenced per donor among about 400 genotyped donors of the cohort, with roughly 18% of those sequences being non-productive.

Library generation was performed with the immunoSEQ multiplex PCR assay. For the multiplex PCR, a mixture combining 60 forward primers for TCR Vbeta segments and 13 reverse primers for TCR Jbeta segments was used. A multiplex PCR assay on genomic DNA amplified the CDR3 region of rearranged TCR beta genes. The amplified TCR beta libraries were sequenced on the Illumina HiSeq System as 87-base-pair reads. The authors' analysis ran thus. In a later analysis, 77 million or so unique TCR beta chains were counted across the 650 to 750 repertoires, and approximately 9.9 million of these chains were shared by at least two donors. Raw reads were error-corrected and collapsed into unique sequences by a nearest-neighbor algorithm in which closely related sequences were merged to remove PCR and sequencing errors. Alignment of CDR3 sequences to IMGT reference sequences was used to assign V, D and J gene segments. For a sequence to be retained, a match of at least six nucleotides to both a V gene segment and a J gene segment was required. A rearrangement was called productive if the CDR3 had no stop codons and remained in frame with V and J, and every other rearrangement was called non-productive. CDR3 was defined according to IMGT convention as the region running from the second conserved V-encoded cysteine to the conserved J-encoded phenylalanine. The earlier analysis of about 560 of the donors excluded any sequence lacking an unambiguous match to a single V gene segment. In an earlier analysis of approximately 610 of the donors, V segments were called functional above 56.7% productive rearrangements and were called segregating when the between-donor standard deviation exceeded 5%. To diagnose cytomegalovirus status from the catalog of TCR beta chain sequences, a statistical classification framework was built. A later analysis assigned V and J genes by comparing TCR nucleotide sequences with IMGT/GENE-DB human TR gene sequences. Using the TCRdist pipeline, a later analysis assigned CDR3 sequences along with most-parsimonious VDJ recombination scenarios. A later analysis defined each TCR beta chain by its CDR3 amino acid sequence plus V-gene family, and excluded reads lacking a unique V-gene family. To address suspected cross-contamination and a sequencing artifact, a later analysis removed around 600 highly shared, low-generation-probability nucleotide sequences. A later analysis calculated a clonal expansion index for each public chain from normalized within-repertoire ranks of inferred template counts. A later analysis computed generation probabilities with a VDJ recombination model fitted to out-of-frame rearrangements, and checked the results against IGoR. In a later analysis, hypergeometric tests were used to score TCR-TCR, TCR-HLA and TCR-CMV co-occurrence, with a repertoire-size bias correction applied to TCR pairs. In a later analysis, false discovery rates were estimated by permuting HLA or CMV assignments 20 times. In a later analysis, co-occurring TCRs were grouped with DBSCAN, and TCRdist sequence similarity was added when clustering was performed within HLA-allele-positive subsets. For co-occurrence clustering, repertoires with fewer than 30,000 or more than 120,000 public chains were excluded, along with five repertoires with anomalous nucleotide sharing. Drawn from immuneACCESS, this table holds only the in-frame rearrangements with V and J called that TCRdb kept. Clones are partly lost; checked studies trace under half to an unresolved V gene and leave the rest unexplained. That table supplies the V and J calls and clone size; D and trimming were determined from the DNA. Counted in this sample were roughly 150,000 clones; about 72% of them appeared once. The ten most abundant clones make up about 1.5% of the sample.

CDR1 and CDR2 were assigned from the germline V gene as LGHNA and YSLEER. Inclusive of the bounding cysteine and phenylalanine, the CDR3 is 14 residues long. The read is trimmed to its CDR3 DNA, 42 bases read in frame from base 1. General study outcomes and caveats: Compared with the roughly 720-donor mean, donors in an Asian-associated ancestry cluster had fewer N-insertions in productive TCRs, according to a later genetic analysis. In vitro tests confirmed that a few of the cytomegalovirus-associated TCR beta chains recognize cytomegalovirus antigens. In a later analysis, about 17,000 TCR beta sequences were associated with specific HLA alleles at a false discovery rate of 0.05. Cytomegalovirus status was reported to be diagnosed by the classifier with high specificity and sensitivity in both the original and validation cohorts. Presence/absence analyses assumed roughly uniform sequencing depth across donors, an assumption that may not hold. The earlier analysis of 587 of the donors excluded 15 to 20 rarely observed V segments, including chromosome 9 orphons, because counts were too low. A further reported finding was that TCR beta sequences accurately predicted the HLA-A and HLA-B alleles for most subjects in the first cohort. CMV serostatus was the only immune exposure information available for the cohort. In a later analysis, several top co-occurrence clusters were reported to appear linked to parvovirus B19, influenza, CMV and Epstein-Barr virus. A later analysis found that HLA-associated TCR beta chains were more clonally expanded and had lower generation probabilities than equally common non-associated chains. A group of highly shared sequence variants was considered likely to be a technical artifact of the sequencing pipeline. This cohort had only TCR beta chains sequenced, and the lack of alpha or paired-chain data limited which features could be detected. When HLA alleles, especially DR and DQ, strongly co-occurred, attributing TCR associations to individual alleles was difficult. In a later analysis, most CMV-associated TCR beta chains were found to appear HLA-restricted, with HLA associations seemingly driven largely by CMV exposure. Because HLA typing was missing for some donors at each locus, association tests included only the typed subset. Correlated functional status among segregating V segments might reflect linkage disequilibrium, but an unknown experimental factor could not be ruled out. An earlier analysis of 587 of the donors showed that most TCR beta V segments appeared in productive rearrangements either about 87% or about 30% of the time, which broadly matched IMGT annotations. The study listed 150 to 200 TCR beta chains as associated with cytomegalovirus. In a later analysis, TCR association rates were found to vary across HLA loci, with the most associated TCRs seen for DRB1 alleles and the fewest for HLA-C alleles. Some IMGT-functional V segments, including TRBV6-2 and TRBV6-3, could not be told apart with the 87-base-pair reads, so those segments were excluded. It was suggested by the authors that the approach could potentially be generalized to other disease states and immunological phenotypes. A later genetic analysis associated a missense DCLRE1C variant with V-gene and J-gene trimming of TCR beta chains, and an independent cohort replicated the association. Most TCR sequences were seen in very few donors, while some public TCRs were found in many individuals.

This clonotype was obtained from a male donor in good health and CMV-seronegative. Sample: PBMCs. The sequence links TRBV4-3 to TRBJ2-5, with TRBD1 tentatively as D gene (6 bases match). Matching the DNA end better, TRBJ2-7 makes the J call doubtful. The nucleotides read TGCGCCAGCAGCCCCAGGGGTCCGCCCTACGAGCAGTACTTC. Its coded protein is CASSPRGPPYEQYF.